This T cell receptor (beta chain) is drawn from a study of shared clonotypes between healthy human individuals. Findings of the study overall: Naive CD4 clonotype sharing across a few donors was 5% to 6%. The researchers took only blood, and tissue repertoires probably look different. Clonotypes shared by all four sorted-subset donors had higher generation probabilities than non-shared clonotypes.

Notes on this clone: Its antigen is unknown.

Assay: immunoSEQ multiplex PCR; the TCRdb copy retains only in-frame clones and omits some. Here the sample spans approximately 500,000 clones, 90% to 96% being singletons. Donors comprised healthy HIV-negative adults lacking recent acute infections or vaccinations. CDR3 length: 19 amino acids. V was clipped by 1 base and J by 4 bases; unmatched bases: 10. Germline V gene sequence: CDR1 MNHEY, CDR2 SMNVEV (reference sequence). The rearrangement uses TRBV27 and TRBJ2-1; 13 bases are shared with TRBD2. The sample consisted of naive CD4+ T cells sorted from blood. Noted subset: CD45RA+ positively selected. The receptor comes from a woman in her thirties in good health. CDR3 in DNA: TGTGCCAGCAGTTTATTCCGGACTAGCGGGAGTTCAGGGTACAATGAGCAGTTCTTC. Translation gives CASSLFRTSGSSGYNEQFF.